This T cell receptor (beta chain) was recorded in a study of CD8+CD57+ T cells in acquired aplastic anemia. Study background: CD4+ and CD8+ cells, once sorted, gave DNA averaging about 3 ug.

TCR beta VDJ combinations and CDR3 sequences were profiled from genomic DNA. One entry per CDR3 protein, called by TCRdb with MiXCR from the reads. The sample records about 68,000 distinct CDR3 sequences, approximately 51% being singletons. Findings and caveats of the study: Overlap between patients and controls comprised twenty-nine CD8+ CDR3 sequences. Between patients and controls, CD8+ Simpson's diversity did not vary significantly.

A word on this clonotype: As yet, its antigen is unknown.

The CDR3 is 14 residues long. V lost 4 bases to trimming and J lost 6 bases, with 16 bases between them. Germline V gene data show CDR1 as SGHAT and CDR2 as FQNNGV. This sequence was found in a human donor in good health, serving as a control. J is TRBJ2-7 and V is TRBV11-2, with D possibly matching TRBD1 (6 bases). The sample was sorted CD4+, CD8+, or CD8+CD57+ T cells (not recorded which) from PBMCs. DNA for the CDR3: TGTGCCAGCAGCTCAGGTTCGACAGGCCGCGAGCAGTACTTC. This codes for CASSSGSTGREQYF.